This T cell receptor (beta chain) was sequenced in a study of T-cell reconstitution after alpha-beta-depleted transplantation in children. This clonotype was counted a few times. The TCRbeta library incorporated unique molecular identifiers. TCRdb recomputed calls from the PCR reads with MiXCR, one row per CDR3 protein. The sample records 420,000 or so distinct CDR3 sequences, approximately 11% being singletons. V lost 3 bases, J lost 5 bases, and 4 bases stayed unmatched. This CDR3 spans 14 amino acids. Germline V lookup: CDR1 SNHLY, CDR2 FYNNEI. The chain employs TRBV2 and TRBJ1-1, with 9 bases identical to TRBD1. The sequencing here drew on PBMCs from the stem cell graft donor, taken from the stem cell graft. The sequence came from a human donor who donated a stem cell graft to a child with acute myeloid leukemia. CDR3 residues: CASSDLGQGTEAFF. The CDR3 bases are TGTGCCAGCAGTGATCTAGGACAGGGGACTGAAGCTTTCTTT.